This TCR beta chain was identified in a study of T cells in Graves' hyperthyroidism and ophthalmopathy. Study results and caveats: Most thyroid clonotypes with frequency above 0.001 were detected in blood.

The hyperthyroidism patients had all been newly diagnosed, and their disease duration was under 2 months. Their ages ranged from 18 to 65 years. Orbital computed tomography, thyroid ultrasound, serum thyroxine and TRAb, and clinical symptoms together informed the diagnoses. PBMCs were collected from an approximately 9.4 ml volume of fresh peripheral blood. Template material for amplifying TCR beta CDR3 regions consisted of RNA transcripts. First-round RT-PCR of the TCR CDR3 relied on the HTBI primer set. Each CDR3 protein is one row after TCRdb ran MiXCR on the multiplex PCR reads. Among some 600,000 distinct CDR3 sequences listed, approximately 15% were seen once. V gave up 4 bases and J gave up 7 bases; unmatched junction bases: 13. The CDR3 runs 18 residues. Germline values: CDR1 SGHKS, CDR2 YYEKEE (reference sequence). This clonotype was seen repeatedly, ten times or more. Its specificity is unknown.

The chain recombines TRBV5-5 with TRBJ2-1, with 14 bases matching TRBD2. Specimen: blood. This receptor was identified in a woman in her twenties or thirties with Graves' hyperthyroidism that later progressed to Graves' ophthalmopathy. CDR3 sequence: CASSRLGGTSGSMNEQFF. CDR3 in DNA: TGTGCCAGCAGCCGACTCGGTGGGACTAGCGGGAGTATGAATGAGCAGTTCTTC.